These 20 T cell receptor beta chains share one sample of origin, sequenced in a study of blood T cell repertoires in COVID-19. Clones were read by immunoSEQ multiplex PCR, and TCRdb kept only the in-frame ones, dropping some. The sample has tens of thousands of clones, about 80% seen once; the top ten hold about 16%. The sequenced sample was peripheral blood. The source is a man at least 80 years old with active COVID-19.

The chain carries TRBV10-3 and TRBJ2-7; possible D gene TRBD2, 6 bases. Germline CDR1 ENHRY, CDR2 SYGVKD. Trimming cost V 8 bases and J 2 bases, with 16 bases left between them. The CDR3 spans 14 residues. This chain's CDR3 is CAIGKREPPYEQYF. CDR3 nucleotide sequence: TGTGCCATCGGAAAACGGGAGCCACCCTACGAGCAGTACTTC.

This clone was seen a few times. The chain combines TRBV6-5 with TRBJ2-7, with D possibly TRBD2 on 5 matching bases. Germline V lookup: CDR1 MNHEY, CDR2 SVGAGI. Trimming took off 0 bases at V and 2 bases at J, with 11 bases between the two ends. The CDR3 extends over 15 amino acids. DNA of the CDR3: TGTGCCAGCAGTTACTCCCCGACGGGGACCTACGAGCAGTACTTC. Its protein is CASSYSPTGTYEQYF.

This clone has a handful of counts. The gene calls are TRBV4-2 and TRBJ1-2; D not resolved. Per germline, CDR1 LGHNA and CDR2 YNFKEQ. V was trimmed by 0 bases and J by 6 bases, leaving 14 bases between them. The CDR3 is 15 amino acids. The CDR3 reads CASSQDPGFPNGYTF. CDR3 sequence (DNA): TGTGCCAGCAGCCAAGATCCGGGGTTCCCTAATGGCTACACCTTC.

This clone appeared a single time. The rearrangement joins TRBV19 to TRBJ2-7; perhaps TRBD1 as D (6 bases). This CDR3 spans 15 amino acids. Trimming stripped 1 base from V and 2 bases from J, with 12 bases between. Germline V gene lookup returns CDR1 LNHDA and CDR2 SQIVND (reference sequence). CDR3: CASSIGQGRTYEQYF. The DNA for the CDR3 is TGTGCCAGTAGTATAGGGCAGGGGCGGACCTACGAGCAGTACTTC.

V is TRBV6-5 and J is TRBJ1-6; D call uncertain. CDR3 length: 14 amino acids. V lost 4 bases and J 6 bases, leaving 10 bases between the germline ends. The germline CDR1 and CDR2 sequences are MNHEY and SVGAGI. CDR3 region: CASSFLGPNSPLHF. CDR3 DNA: TGTGCCAGCAGTTTCTTGGGCCCTAATTCACCCCTCCACTTT.

The genes are TRBV28 and TRBJ2-7; TRBD2 might be the D (5 bases). Germline values: CDR1 MDHEN, CDR2 SYDVKM. Trimming pared 2 bases from V and 3 bases from J, leaving 8 bases between. This CDR3 contains 13 residues. CDR3 loop: CASSLGSYYEQYF. The CDR3 coding sequence is TGTGCCAGCAGTTTAGGGAGCTACTACGAGCAGTACTTC.

The chain couples TRBV5-1 to TRBJ2-5; a weak D match, TRBD1 (6 bases). Trimming removed 6 bases from V and 4 bases from J, with 19 bases in between. The CDR3 is made up of 15 amino acids. In germline, CDR1 is SGHRS, CDR2 YFSETQ. The CDR3 nucleotides are TGCGCCAGCACCACAGGGAGAGGAGTGGTAGAGACCCAGTACTTC. Its translation is CASTTGRGVVETQYF.

This chain joins TRBV30 and TRBJ2-6, with D perhaps matching TRBD2 (6 bases). The CDR3 has 16 amino acids. Deletions cut 4 bases from V and 1 base from J, with 14 bases between. Germline loops: CDR1 GTSNPN, CDR2 SVGIG (reference sequence). The CDR3: CAWKLGRRSGANVLTF. The DNA for the CDR3 is TGTGCCTGGAAGTTGGGGAGGAGGTCTGGGGCCAACGTCCTGACTTTC.

The chain carries TRBV20-1 and TRBJ2-1; TRBD2 matches 10 bases. V dropped 3 bases and J dropped 4; count of bases not matched to a gene: 12. The CDR3 sequence is 17 residues long. Germline V CDR1 and CDR2: DFQATT, SNEGSKA (reference sequence). The CDR3 coding sequence is TGCAGTGCTAGTCCCAGACAACTAGCGGGATCGTACAATGAGCAGTTCTTC. It codes for CSASPRQLAGSYNEQFF.

This rearrangement joins TRBV19 to TRBJ2-1; 8 bases line up with TRBD1. With V trimmed by 3 bases and J by 4 bases, 11 bases remained unmatched. From germline, CDR1 is LNHDA and CDR2 SQIVND (reference sequence). The CDR3 sequence is 17 residues long. In nucleotides, the CDR3 is TGTGCCAGTAGTATGGCTGCCGGGACAGGCTCATACAATGAGCAGTTCTTC. It encodes CASSMAAGTGSYNEQFF.

This clone has a handful of counts. V is TRBV10-3 and J is TRBJ1-2; 7 nucleotides line up with TRBD1. The CDR3 is 15 residues long. Germline lookup yields CDR1 ENHRY and CDR2 SYGVKD. V was pared by 4 bases and J by 2 bases, with 7 bases of the junction left unmatched. CDR3 DNA: TGTGCCATCAGTGGAGGGACAGACAAAAACTATGGCTACACCTTC. This gives the protein CAISGGTDKNYGYTF.

The gene calls are TRBV6-2 or TRBV6-3 and TRBJ2-7, with TRBD1 as a possible D gene (6 bases). CDR1 and CDR2 from the germline V gene are MNHEY and SVGEGT. The V gene lost 3 bases and the J gene lost 7 bases, with 10 bases spanning the gap. This CDR3 spans 12 amino acids. This CDR3 reads CASSYVGGEQYF. DNA of the CDR3: TGTGCCAGCAGTTATGTAGGGGGAGAGCAGTACTTC.

V and J are TRBV30 and TRBJ2-7; D possibly corresponds to TRBD1 (6 bases). The germline V and J ends were trimmed by 8 bases and 3 bases, with 17 bases remaining between them. The germline V gene encodes CDR1 GTSNPN and CDR2 SVGIG (reference sequence). The CDR3 spans 13 residues. CDR3 DNA: TGTGCCGGCTTATTAGACAGGAGCTACGAGCAGTACTTC. Translating it yields CAGLLDRSYEQYF.

The rearrangement joins TRBV5-4 to TRBJ2-5, with 9 nucleotides matching TRBD1. Germline CDR1 reads SGHNT; CDR2 reads YYREEE (reference sequence). Unmatched junction bases numbered 8, after V lost 3 bases and J lost 2 bases. This CDR3 spans 16 amino acids. The CDR3 DNA reads TGTGCCAGCAGCTCCCGGGACAGGGTTGAACAAGAGACCCAGTACTTC. Its translation is CASSSRDRVEQETQYF.

In DNA, the CDR3 is TGTGCCACCAGCAGAGTCCAGGGGACATGGGAGACCCAGTACTTC. As protein: CATSRVQGTWETQYF. V and J are TRBV15 and TRBJ2-5; TRBD1 is a possible D gene (6 bases). Germline lookup yields CDR1 LNHNV and CDR2 YYDKDF (reference sequence). V lost 1 base to trimming and J lost 5 bases, with 14 bases between them. CDR3 length: 15 amino acids.

The V and J genes are TRBV9 and TRBJ1-2; no firm D call. Germline lookup yields CDR1 SGDLS and CDR2 YYNGEE. The germline V and J ends were trimmed by 3 bases and 5 bases, with 20 bases remaining between them. This CDR3 region has 16 residues. CDR3 residues: CASSAQTAEVVYGYTF. The CDR3 DNA sequence: TGTGCCAGCAGCGCCCAGACGGCGGAGGTAGTTTATGGCTACACCTTC.

This chain's CDR3 is CASSRWTTRNEQFF. DNA for the CDR3: TGTGCCAGCAGTCGGTGGACTACGAGGAATGAGCAGTTCTTC. The chain combines TRBV6-2 or TRBV6-3 with TRBJ2-1; D may be TRBD2 (6 bases). This CDR3 is built from 14 residues. The V end lost 5 bases, the J end lost 7 bases, and 15 bases lay between the germline ends. CDR1 and CDR2 from the germline V gene are MNHEY and SVGEGT.

The chain employs TRBV19 and TRBJ2-2; D perhaps matches TRBD2 (6 bases). Deletions cut 0 bases from V and 5 bases from J, with 19 bases between. The germline V gene has CDR1 LNHDA and CDR2 SQIVND (reference sequence). The CDR3 extends over 18 amino acids. DNA of the CDR3: TGTGCCAGTAGTATAGATCTGGGGCGAGCGGGCGATACCGGGGAGCTGTTTTTT. It encodes CASSIDLGRAGDTGELFF.

Only a few counts were recorded for this clone. V is TRBV4-1 and J is TRBJ2-1; 14 bases match TRBD2. CDR1 is MGHRA, CDR2 YSYEKL, per germline. The CDR3 has 18 residues. V shed 1 base, J shed 7 bases, and the junction held 9 bases outside the gene matches. CDR3 sequence: CASSQVGTSGSRANEQFF. The CDR3 nucleotides are TGCGCCAGCAGCCAAGTAGGGACTAGCGGGAGCAGGGCTAATGAGCAGTTCTTC.

The chain uses TRBV12-3 or TRBV12-4 and TRBJ2-3; 7 bases are shared with TRBD1. The V and J ends lost 3 bases and 6 bases, in that order; junction bases with no gene match: 0. CDR3 length: 12 amino acids. CDR3 sequence (DNA): TGTGCCAGCAGTTTCAGGGGGGATACGCAGTATTTT. Translation gives CASSFRGDTQYF.